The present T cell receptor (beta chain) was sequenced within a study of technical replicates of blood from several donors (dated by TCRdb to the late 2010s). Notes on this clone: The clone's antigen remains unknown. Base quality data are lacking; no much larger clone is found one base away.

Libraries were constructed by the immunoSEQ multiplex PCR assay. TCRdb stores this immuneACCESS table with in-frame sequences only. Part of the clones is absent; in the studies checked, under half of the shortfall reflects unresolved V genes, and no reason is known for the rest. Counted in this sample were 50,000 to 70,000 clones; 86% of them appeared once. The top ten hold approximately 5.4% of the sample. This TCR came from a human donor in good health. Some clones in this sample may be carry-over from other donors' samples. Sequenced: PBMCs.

The DNA sequence is given as TGTGCCAGCAGTTTAAACAGGGATAACACTGAAGCTTTCTTT. Its amino acids are CASSLNRDNTEAFF. The V and J segments used are TRBV27 and TRBJ1-1, with TRBD1 perhaps the D gene, on 6 matching bases. Reading the germline V gene (reference sequence) gives CDR1 MNHEY and CDR2 SMNVEV. The CDR3 spans 14 residues, from the cysteine through the phenylalanine. Just CDR3 DNA is preserved here, 42 bases in frame from base 1. Trimming removed 2 bases from V and 2 bases from J, leaving 9 bases between the germline ends.